This T cell receptor beta chain derives from a study of identical twins. TCRdb redid the calling of the 5' RACE reads with MiXCR, one entry per CDR3 protein. Seen here are around 1.7 million distinct CDR3 sequences, less than 35% observed once, and the top ten hold 0.27%. V dropped 7 bases and J dropped 0 bases, with 11 bases sitting between them. In germline, CDR1 is SGHTA, CDR2 FQGNSA. CDR3 length: 14 residues. Whole-study findings and limits: It was cross-sectional statistical analysis, not following the same donors, that the conclusions relied on. Fewer insertions characterized abundant cord blood beta clonotypes, whereas memory repertoires showed none.

This clonotype was detected only a few times. Its specificity is unknown. The chain carries TRBV7-2 and TRBJ2-3; D perhaps matches TRBD2 (6 bases). The TCR originated in a newborn girl in good health. The sequenced material came from cord blood. CDR3: CASTGLSSTDTQYF. CDR3 bases: TGTGCCAGCACCGGACTATCTAGCACAGATACGCAGTATTTT.